These 26 T cell receptor beta chains share one sample of origin, sequenced in a study of siplizumab effects on memory and regulatory T cells. Assay used: immunoSEQ multiplex PCR; TCRdb lists only in-frame clones, some missing. The repertoire holds roughly 60,000 clones, around 96% seen once, with about 0.095% in the top ten. The sample comprised naive CD8+ T cells sorted from blood. These receptors came from a human donor in good health.

The V call is TRBV7-2, the J call TRBJ1-2; D is possibly TRBD1 (5 bases). The V gene lost 0 bases and the J gene lost 6 bases, with 17 bases spanning the gap. This CDR3 has 16 amino acids. The germline V gene has CDR1 SGHTA and CDR2 FQGNSA. This CDR3 is CASSLAFGASADGYTF. The CDR3, as DNA: TGTGCCAGCAGCTTAGCATTCGGGGCTTCAGCGGATGGCTACACCTTC.

The chain has TRBV29-1 and TRBJ2-5; TRBD2 might be the D (6 bases). TRBJ2-7 matches the DNA end more closely, so the J call is doubtful. Germline loops: CDR1 SQVTM, CDR2 ANQGSEA. The CDR3 has 13 residues. The CDR3 spells CSVELRTTYEQYF. The CDR3 coding sequence is TGCAGCGTTGAGTTGCGGACTACCTACGAGCAGTACTTC.

The sample holds one count of this clone. The chain couples TRBV12-5 to TRBJ2-1, with 9 bases lining up with TRBD1. CDR1 is LGHNT and CDR2 is FRNRAP in the germline V gene. This CDR3 contains 15 residues. Germline trimming cut 5 bases from V and 9 bases from J; bases unmatched to any gene: 11. Here the CDR3 DNA reads TGTGCTAGTGGTCAGACCCGGGACAGGGAAAGTGAGCAGTTCTTC. Its translation: CASGQTRDRESEQFF.

The CDR3 loop is CASSQDRVGTEAFF. As DNA, the CDR3 is TGCGCCAGCAGCCAGGACAGGGTGGGCACTGAAGCTTTCTTT. V is TRBV4-1 and J is TRBJ1-1; TRBD1 matches at 8 bases. Germline V CDR1 and CDR2: MGHRA, YSYEKL. CDR3 length equals 14 residues. The junction had 4 bases not matched to a gene; V was cut back by 3 bases and J by 4 bases.

The chain links TRBV2 to TRBJ2-1, with TRBD2 matching over 9 bases. V lost 9 bases and J lost 4; bases outside the gene matches: 7. The CDR3 sequence is 14 residues long. CDR1 is SNHLY and CDR2 is FYNNEI in the germline V gene. The DNA of the CDR3 is TGTGCCAGTCAGTGGACTAGCGATTACAATGAGCAGTTCTTC. Translation: CASQWTSDYNEQFF. The full variable domain, its missing parts supplied by reference TRBV2 and TRBJ2-1, is EPEVTQTPSHQVTQMGQEVILRCVPISNHLYFYWYRQILGQKVEFLVSFYNNEISEKSEIFDDQFSVERPDGSNFTLKIRSTKLEDSAMYFCASQWTSDYNEQFFGPGTRLTVL.

The chain couples TRBV30 to TRBJ1-4, with D perhaps matching TRBD1 (6 bases). The CDR3 covers 13 residues. Trimming removed 3 bases at V and 4 bases at J, with 9 bases between. Germline V gene data show CDR1 as GTSNPN and CDR2 as SVGIG (reference sequence). The DNA of the CDR3 is TGTGCCTGGAGCATGGACAGTAATGAAAAACTGTTTTTT. It is translated as CAWSMDSNEKLFF.

J is TRBJ2-3 and V is TRBV6-6; D gene uncertain. The V and J ends lost 5 bases and 0 bases respectively, with 6 bases between them. The CDR3 spans 13 residues. Germline CDR1 is MNHNY and CDR2 is SVGAGI (reference sequence). Written as DNA, the CDR3 is TGTGCCAGCAGTGACAAAAGCACAGATACGCAGTATTTT. Its protein is CASSDKSTDTQYF.

The chain couples TRBV29-1 to TRBJ1-2; the D gene is possibly TRBD1 (6 bases). Germline V lookup: CDR1 SQVTM, CDR2 ANQGSEA. V was trimmed by 4 bases and J by 4 bases, leaving 10 bases between them. The length of the CDR3 is 12 residues. CDR3 sequence (DNA): TGCAGCGTTGTGGACAGCCCCTATGGCTACACCTTC. It encodes CSVVDSPYGYTF.

This clone has only one observation. The chain has TRBV5-3 and TRBJ1-5; D gene ambiguous. TRBV5-3 qualifies as an ORF whose function is uncertain. V was trimmed by 1 base and J by 0 bases, leaving 8 bases between them. The CDR3 length is 15 residues. The CDR3 is CARSLSIYSNQPQHF. The CDR3 DNA is TGTGCCAGAAGCTTGAGCATATATAGCAATCAGCCCCAGCATTTT.

V and J are TRBV19 and TRBJ2-7; the D gene could be TRBD1 or TRBD2 (5 bases each). With 5 bases removed from V and 0 bases from J, the gap between germline ends came to 14 bases. Germline assignment: CDR1 LNHDA and CDR2 SQIVND (reference sequence). The CDR3 is 15 amino acids. The CDR3 region has the DNA TGTGCCAGTAGTTATGGTTCAGGGAGCTCCTACGAGCAGTACTTC. Amino acids: CASSYGSGSSYEQYF.

The V gene is TRBV13, the J gene TRBJ2-1; 8 bases are shared with TRBD2. CDR3 length: 15 amino acids. Germline V gene data show CDR1 as PRHDT and CDR2 as FYEKMQ (reference sequence). V shed 5 bases, J shed 0 bases, and the junction held 3 bases outside the gene matches. The CDR3 here is CASSPGTSSYNEQFF. CDR3 sequence (DNA): TGTGCCAGCAGCCCCGGGACTAGCTCCTACAATGAGCAGTTCTTC.

V is TRBV9 and J is TRBJ2-1; 7 bases are a match to TRBD2. V lost 0 bases, J lost 5 bases, and 5 bases stayed unmatched. CDR1 is SGDLS and CDR2 is YYNGEE in the germline V gene. This CDR3 comprises 15 residues. This chain's CDR3 is CASSVETSLNNEQFF. CDR3 coding DNA: TGTGCCAGCAGCGTAGAGACTAGCCTCAACAATGAGCAGTTCTTC.

The chain uses TRBV5-4 and TRBJ2-7; unclear D gene. Germline V gene sequence: CDR1 SGHNT, CDR2 YYREEE (reference sequence). Trimming took 7 bases from V and 5 from J, leaving 7 bases between them. The CDR3 has 10 residues. The CDR3, as DNA: TGTGCCAGCGTTTTCGACGAGCAGTACTTC. Protein product: CASVFDEQYF.

This clone was counted a single time. This chain connects TRBV4-3 to TRBJ2-5, with 9 bases that match TRBD1. The J call is doubtful: the DNA matches TRBJ2-7 better. CDR1 and CDR2 (germline): LGHNA, YSLEER. CDR3 length equals 15 residues. The CDR3 reads CASSQGTGPAYEQYF. The DNA of the CDR3 is TGCGCCAGCAGCCAGGGGACAGGGCCCGCCTACGAGCAGTACTTC.

This chain links TRBV28 with TRBJ1-5, with TRBD1 matching 8 bases. CDR3 length: 14 residues. The V segment lost 6 bases and the J segment 6 bases; nucleotides outside the gene matches: 7. CDR1 MDHEN and CDR2 SYDVKM come from the germline V gene. The CDR3 bases are TGTGCCAGCAGCCCTCAGGGGGCGGGTCAGCCCCAGCATTTT. Its translation is CASSPQGAGQPQHF.

This chain joins TRBV20-1 and TRBJ2-3, with TRBD2 as a possible D gene (6 bases). Trimming stripped 6 bases from V and 11 bases from J, with 15 bases between. The CDR3 is 11 residues long. From germline, CDR1 is DFQATT and CDR2 SNEGSKA (reference sequence). For the CDR3, the DNA is TGCAGTGCCGCACTACTAGCCGAGCAGTATTTT. As protein: CSAALLAEQYF.

This chain uses TRBV6-5 with TRBJ1-1, with D perhaps matching TRBD1 (6 bases). The CDR3 is made up of 13 amino acids. The germline CDR1 and CDR2 sequences are MNHEY and SVGAGI. V was pared by 6 bases and J by 3 bases, with 11 bases between. CDR3 in DNA: TGTGCCAGCAGCCCTACAGGGTACACTGAAGCTTTCTTT. It codes for CASSPTGYTEAFF.

V usage is TRBV29-1 and J usage is TRBJ2-2; D is perhaps TRBD1 (6 bases). Trimming took 7 bases from V and 4 from J, leaving 13 bases between them. CDR1 SQVTM and CDR2 ANQGSEA come from the germline V gene. The CDR3 length is 13 residues. CDR3 residues: CSGTDRLTGELFF. CDR3 bases: TGCAGCGGAACGGACAGACTCACCGGGGAGCTGTTTTTT.

The rearrangement joins TRBV29-1 to TRBJ1-2; TRBD1 matches 8 bases. Germline CDR1 reads SQVTM; CDR2 reads ANQGSEA. The CDR3 has 14 amino acids. Trimming removed 5 bases from V and 1 base from J; junction bases left unmatched: 6. The CDR3 nucleotides are TGCAGCGTTACGGACAGGGACTATAACTATGGCTACACCTTC. This translates into CSVTDRDYNYGYTF.

V gene TRBV11-2 combines with J gene TRBJ1-6, with D tentatively TRBD1 (6 bases). Trimming took 1 base from V and 6 from J, leaving 10 bases between them. The CDR3 consists of 15 residues. Germline lookup yields CDR1 SGHAT and CDR2 FQNNGV. The CDR3 spells CASSLGQGFNSPLHF. The CDR3 DNA reads as TGTGCCAGCAGCTTAGGGCAGGGGTTTAATTCACCCCTCCACTTT.

This chain connects TRBV28 to TRBJ1-5; TRBD1 agrees at 7 bases. The CDR3 totals 16 residues. The V segment lost 5 bases and the J segment 0 bases; nucleotides outside the gene matches: 7. Germline assignment: CDR1 MDHEN and CDR2 SYDVKM. CDR3 in amino acids: CASSDDRDLSNQPQHF. For the CDR3, the DNA is TGTGCCAGCAGTGATGACAGGGACCTTAGCAATCAGCCCCAGCATTTT. The full variable domain, completed using reference TRBV28 and TRBJ1-5, is DVKVTQSSRYLVKRTGEKVFLECVQDMDHENMFWYRQDPGLGLRLIYFSYDVKMKEKGDIPEGYSVSREKKERFSLILESASTNQTSMYLCASSDDRDLSNQPQHFGDGTRLSIL.

The rearrangement joins TRBV4-2 to TRBJ1-2; TRBD1 aligns across 7 bases. After removal of 0 bases from V and 8 bases from J, the junction contained 9 bases not matched to a gene. The germline V gene has CDR1 LGHNA and CDR2 YNFKEQ. CDR3 length: 15 amino acids. The CDR3 nucleotides are TGTGCCAGCAGCCAAGAATACGGCACAGGGGAAGGCTACACCTTC. It specifies CASSQEYGTGEGYTF.

The chain couples TRBV25-1 to TRBJ2-7; D possibly corresponds to TRBD1 (6 bases). The V end lost 6 bases, the J end lost 2 bases, and 8 bases lay between the germline ends. The CDR3 runs 12 residues. Germline V CDR1 and CDR2: MGHDK, SYGVNS. The CDR3 sequence is CASRQGPYEQYF. The CDR3 DNA reads as TGTGCCAGCAGACAGGGCCCCTACGAGCAGTACTTC.

The chain couples TRBV11-3 to TRBJ1-1; D not resolved. The germline CDR1 and CDR2 sequences are SGHNT and YENEEA. CDR3 length: 13 amino acids. V was shortened by 1 base and J by 4 bases, with 7 bases between the two germline ends. CDR3 in amino acids: CASSLVLGTEAFF. CDR3 bases: TGTGCCAGCAGCTTAGTTCTGGGCACTGAAGCTTTCTTT.

The rearrangement uses TRBV5-6 and TRBJ1-1, with TRBD1 as a possible D gene (6 bases). The germline V gene encodes CDR1 SGHDT and CDR2 YYEEEE. V was cut by 1 base and J by 1 base, with 8 bases left in between. The CDR3 is made up of 14 amino acids. The CDR3 DNA follows: TGTGCCAGCAGCTTGCAGGGGCCGAACACTGAAGCTTTCTTT. Amino acids: CASSLQGPNTEAFF. Full variable domain (outside the CDR3, taken from reference TRBV5-6 and TRBJ1-1): DAGVTQSPTHLIKTRGQQVTLRCSPKSGHDTVSWYQQALGQGPQFIFQYYEEEERQRGNFPDRFSGHQFPNYSSELNVNALLLGDSALYLCASSLQGPNTEAFFGQGTRLTVV.

The chain uses TRBV11-2 and TRBJ2-3; D ambiguous. In germline, CDR1 is SGHAT, CDR2 FQNNGV. The CDR3 is 13 residues long. V was pared by 5 bases and J by 2 bases, with 8 bases between. In DNA, the CDR3 is TGTGCCAGCAGCCATGGAACCACAGATACGCAGTATTTT. Its translation is CASSHGTTDTQYF.